The entry below describes one TCR beta chain. Its antigen is not known. This specimen belongs to a study of lymphopenia after photon versus proton radiotherapy. General observations from the study: Relative stability marked proton patients; photon patients lost diversity and naive cells. A bigger post-nadir fall in TCR diversity correlated inversely with survival time in deceased patients. After lymphocyte nadir, photon-treated repertoires showed oligoclonal expansion, especially CD8+ Temra. Only patients who died were analyzed for survival; proton advantage is unproven.

Assay used: immunoSEQ multiplex PCR; TCRdb lists only in-frame clones, some missing. The sample consists of about 34,000 clones, over 70% of them appearing once. CDR3 length: 19 amino acids. The V gene's germline CDR1 is SGHTA and CDR2 FQGNSA. This sequence originates from a woman in her 70s with pancreatic cancer. J is TRBJ2-5 and V is TRBV7-2, with TRBD2 identical over 16 bases. The J call may be in error: the DNA end matches TRBJ2-7 better. The sample consisted of peripheral blood, taken from a patient treated with proton-based radiotherapy. The chain's CDR3 is CASSPGSRGLAGGPFEQYF. In DNA, the CDR3 is TGTGCCAGCAGCCCCGGTAGTCGGGGACTAGCGGGAGGGCCGTTCGAGCAGTACTTC.